Each of the 28 T cell receptor beta chains below was sequenced from the same sample in a study of neoadjuvant nivolumab and ipilimumab in lung cancer. The data were produced by immunoSEQ multiplex PCR, yet TCRdb's version contains in-frame clones alone and is incomplete. The table has roughly 6,900 clones, approximately 88% seen once; the top ten hold roughly 2.4%. The material was tumor tissue, obtained after neoadjuvant nivolumab, alone or with ipilimumab, at or shortly before surgery. These receptors were obtained from an adult with non-small cell lung cancer. Some clones in this sample may be carry-over from other donors' samples.

J is TRBJ1-2 and V is TRBV6-5, with TRBD1 as a possible D gene (5 bases). The CDR3 runs 16 residues. V shed 0 bases and J shed 7 bases, with 18 bases lying between them. Germline CDR1 MNHEY, CDR2 SVGAGI. The CDR3 sequence is CASSYSSRAPYSGYTF. Written as DNA, the CDR3 is TGTGCCAGCAGTTACTCGAGCAGGGCCCCTTACAGTGGCTACACCTTC.

The chain combines TRBV5-4 with TRBJ2-5, with 9 bases matching TRBD1. Losses at the gene ends were 3 bases for V and 5 bases for J; bases not matched to a gene: 8. This CDR3 has 15 residues. Germline CDR1 SGHNT, CDR2 YYREEE (reference sequence). CDR3 loop: CASSSSGTGLETQYF. The CDR3 DNA follows: TGTGCCAGCAGCTCCTCCGGGACAGGGCTTGAGACCCAGTACTTC. Looking up the rest from reference TRBV5-4 and TRBJ2-5 gives the full variable domain: ETGVTQSPTHLIKTRGQQVTLRCSSQSGHNTVSWYQQALGQGPQFIFQYYREEENGRGNFPPRFSGLQFPNYSSELNVNALELDDSALYLCASSSSGTGLETQYFGPGTRLLVL.

This chain joins TRBV20-1 and TRBJ2-1; D gene uncertain. Germline assignment: CDR1 DFQATT and CDR2 SNEGSKA (reference sequence). The CDR3 contains 11 residues. V shed 4 bases and J shed 6 bases, with 7 bases lying between them. CDR3 residues: CSAKWGNEQFF. The CDR3 coding sequence is TGCAGTGCTAAGTGGGGCAATGAGCAGTTCTTC.

The chain carries TRBV6-5 and TRBJ1-2; D uncertain. V gave up 7 bases and J gave up 1 base, with 13 bases separating them. CDR3 length: 14 residues. Germline lookup yields CDR1 MNHEY and CDR2 SVGAGI. The CDR3 DNA reads as TGTGCCAGCACCGCACGAGGATTTAACTATGGCTACACCTTC. Its protein is CASTARGFNYGYTF.

This sequence joins TRBV19 and TRBJ2-3; D not certain. Germline loops: CDR1 LNHDA, CDR2 SQIVND (reference sequence). The CDR3 has 12 residues. The germline V and J ends were trimmed by 4 bases and 8 bases, with 10 bases remaining between them. The CDR3 loop reads CASSTPKGTQYF. The DNA for the CDR3 is TGTGCCAGTAGTACCCCGAAAGGTACGCAGTATTTT. Looking up the rest from reference TRBV19 and TRBJ2-3 gives the full variable domain: DGGITQSPKYLFRKEGQNVTLSCEQNLNHDAMYWYRQDPGQGLRLIYYSQIVNDFQKGDIAEGYSVSREKKESFPLTVTSAQKNPTAFYLCASSTPKGTQYFGPGTRLTVL.

The V gene is TRBV30, the J gene TRBJ1-1; perhaps TRBD1 as D (5 bases). CDR1 and CDR2 from the germline V gene are GTSNPN and SVGIG (reference sequence). Trimming shortened V by 0 bases and J by 5 bases, and 16 bases separated the two germline ends. The length of the CDR3 is 15 residues. This CDR3 is CAWSVRGTRGTEAFF. CDR3 nucleotides: TGTGCCTGGAGTGTACGGGGGACGAGAGGGACTGAAGCTTTCTTT.

The gene calls are TRBV30 and TRBJ2-1; 9 bases line up with TRBD1. Trimming at V came to 1 base and at J to 10 bases, leaving 14 bases not matched to a gene. Germline assignment: CDR1 GTSNPN and CDR2 SVGIG (reference sequence). The CDR3 contains 16 residues. The CDR3 reads CAWSASGTGISGEQFF. In DNA form, the CDR3 reads TGTGCCTGGAGTGCTTCCGGGACAGGGATCTCTGGGGAGCAGTTCTTC.

CDR3 amino acids: CASSGDGHGAYEQYF. Written as DNA, the CDR3 is TGTGCCAGCAGCGGGGACGGCCATGGGGCCTACGAGCAGTACTTC. V is TRBV7-9 and J is TRBJ2-7; D might be TRBD1 or TRBD2, each matching 5 bases. V lost 5 bases, J lost 2 bases, and 16 bases lay in between. CDR1 is SEHNR and CDR2 is FQNEAQ in the germline V gene (reference sequence). The CDR3 runs to 15 residues. The full variable domain, completed using reference TRBV7-9 and TRBJ2-7, is DTGVSQNPRHKITKRGQNVTFRCDPISEHNRLYWYRQTLGQGPEFLTYFQNEAQLEKSRLLSDRFSAERPKGSFSTLEIQRTEQGDSAMYLCASSGDGHGAYEQYFGPGTRLTVT.

The V call is TRBV11-2, the J call TRBJ2-3; TRBD2 matches at 7 bases. Germline V gene sequence: CDR1 SGHAT, CDR2 FQNNGV. The CDR3 length is 14 residues. With 3 bases clipped from V and 4 bases from J, the junction kept 4 bases outside the gene matches. CDR3 protein: CASSLGGSADTQYF. CDR3 sequence (DNA): TGTGCCAGCAGCTTGGGCGGGAGCGCAGATACGCAGTATTTT.

V gene TRBV5-1 combines with J gene TRBJ2-5, with 10 bases that match TRBD2. In germline, CDR1 is SGHRS, CDR2 YFSETQ. The CDR3 has 16 amino acids. The junction had 9 bases not matched to a gene; V was cut back by 5 bases and J by 2 bases. The CDR3 loop reads CASRLAGEGGQETQYF. The CDR3, as DNA: TGCGCCAGCAGGCTAGCGGGAGAAGGGGGGCAAGAGACCCAGTACTTC. Supplemented by reference TRBV5-1 and TRBJ2-5, the full variable domain reads KAGVTQTPRYLIKTRGQQVTLSCSPISGHRSVSWYQQTPGQGLQFLFEYFSETQRNKGNFPGRFSGRQFSNSRSEMNVSTLELGDSALYLCASRLAGEGGQETQYFGPGTRLLVL.

The chain joins TRBV5-5 to TRBJ2-3; the D is unclear. The germline CDR1 and CDR2 sequences are SGHKS and YYEKEE (reference sequence). The CDR3 consists of 15 residues. Between the trimmed V and J ends, which lost 0 bases and 1 base, there was a span of 9 bases. The CDR3 region has the DNA TGTGCCAGCAGCTTGGAGAGTCTCGGCACAGATACGCAGTATTTT. Translation gives CASSLESLGTDTQYF.

The chain couples TRBV19 to TRBJ2-6, with 9 bases fitting TRBD1. Germline CDR1 LNHDA, CDR2 SQIVND (reference sequence). V trimming: 3 bases; J trimming: 4 bases; junction bases outside the gene matches: 13. The CDR3 has 19 residues. The CDR3 loop reads CASSIHAGTGTSGANVLTF. The CDR3 DNA reads TGTGCCAGTAGTATCCACGCCGGGACAGGGACATCCGGGGCCAACGTCCTGACTTTC.

V and J are TRBV6-5 and TRBJ2-7; perhaps TRBD2 as D (5 bases). This CDR3 is built from 11 residues. In germline, CDR1 is MNHEY, CDR2 SVGAGI. V was shortened by 10 bases and J by 1 base, with 8 bases between the two germline ends. DNA of the CDR3: TGTGCCACTGGGAGTTCCTACGAGCAGTACTTC. Translation gives CATGSSYEQYF.

The J gene is TRBJ2-2, the V gene TRBV4-3; D unclear. Germline V CDR1 and CDR2: LGHNA, YSLEER. V was clipped by 1 base and J by 6 bases, with 6 bases between them. The CDR3 loop spans 13 amino acids. For the CDR3, the DNA is TGCGCCAGCAGCCAAGCGGGTTCCGGGGAGCTGTTTTTT. Translating gives CASSQAGSGELFF.

V usage is TRBV7-2 and J usage is TRBJ2-1; the D gene is possibly TRBD2 (7 bases). Germline CDR1 SGHTA, CDR2 FQGNSA. V was cut by 5 bases and J by 8 bases, with 19 bases left in between. The CDR3 is 15 residues long. The DNA for the CDR3 is TGTGCCAGCAGCCTCCGGGCGGGGGCCCCCCATGAGCAGTTCTTC. This translates into CASSLRAGAPHEQFF.

The chain carries TRBV5-5 and TRBJ1-5, with a possible D match to TRBD1 (6 bases). The CDR3 loop spans 15 amino acids. Germline CDR1 is SGHKS and CDR2 is YYEKEE (reference sequence). The V end was cut by 0 bases, the J end by 6 bases, with 13 bases between. CDR3 coding DNA: TGTGCCAGCAGCTTGGGAACAGGGTTAGGTCAGCCCCAGCATTTT. Its translation is CASSLGTGLGQPQHF.

The chain is built from TRBV9 and TRBJ2-3; D is ambiguous. The CDR3 totals 12 residues. Germline values: CDR1 SGDLS, CDR2 YYNGEE. The V and J ends lost 3 bases and 3 bases respectively, with 5 bases between them. The CDR3 DNA reads as TGTGCCAGCAGCGGACATACAGATACGCAGTATTTT. Translation: CASSGHTDTQYF.

J is TRBJ2-7 and V is TRBV7-9; 8 positions agree with TRBD2. From germline, CDR1 is SEHNR and CDR2 FQNEAQ (reference sequence). V gave up 5 bases and J gave up 4 bases; unmatched junction bases: 10. CDR3 length equals 15 residues. CDR3 sequence reads: CASSNPGTRDYEQYF. In DNA, the CDR3 is TGTGCCAGCAGCAACCCCGGGACTAGAGATTACGAGCAGTACTTC. Looking up the rest from reference TRBV7-9 and TRBJ2-7 gives the full variable domain: DTGVSQNPRHKITKRGQNVTFRCDPISEHNRLYWYRQTLGQGPEFLTYFQNEAQLEKSRLLSDRFSAERPKGSFSTLEIQRTEQGDSAMYLCASSNPGTRDYEQYFGPGTRLTVT.

V gene TRBV5-1 combines with J gene TRBJ2-2; D is unresolved. V lost 4 bases to trimming and J lost 0 bases, with 13 bases between them. Per germline, CDR1 SGHRS and CDR2 YFSETQ. This CDR3 comprises 16 residues. The CDR3 here is CASSETVTANTGELFF. CDR3 sequence (DNA): TGCGCCAGCAGCGAGACCGTTACGGCGAACACCGGGGAGCTGTTTTTT.

The V call is TRBV7-8, the J call TRBJ2-3, with D perhaps being TRBD1 or TRBD2 (5 bases each). Trimming cost V 2 bases and J 1 base, with 16 bases left between them. Germline V gene lookup returns CDR1 SGHVS and CDR2 FQNEAQ. The CDR3 has 17 amino acids. Written as DNA, the CDR3 is TGTGCCAGCAGCTTACGGGGCACGGCTGGGGGCACAGATACGCAGTATTTT. This sequence encodes CASSLRGTAGGTDTQYF.

The J gene is TRBJ2-1, the V gene TRBV4-3, with 10 nucleotides matching TRBD2. CDR3 size: 16 residues. J gave up 2 bases and V 1 base, and 2 bases lay outside the gene matches. The germline CDR1 and CDR2 sequences are LGHNA and YSLEER. This chain's CDR3 is CASSQGTSGPYNEQFF. The CDR3 DNA reads as TGCGCCAGCAGCCAAGGGACTAGCGGACCCTACAATGAGCAGTTCTTC.

V gene TRBV7-9 combines with J gene TRBJ2-1; possibly TRBD2 for D (6 bases). The germline gives CDR1 SEHNR, CDR2 FQNEAQ (reference sequence). The CDR3 has 16 amino acids. V lost 2 bases to trimming and J lost 0 bases, with 11 bases between them. The CDR3 sequence: CASSLSREISYNEQFF. The CDR3 bases are TGTGCCAGCAGCTTATCTCGGGAGATCTCCTACAATGAGCAGTTCTTC.

The J gene is TRBJ2-7, the V gene TRBV10-3; 12 bases are shared with TRBD2. The CDR3 covers 14 residues. Germline CDR1 ENHRY, CDR2 SYGVKD. V shed 11 bases and J 4 bases; nucleotides not matched to a gene: 9. The CDR3 protein is CASRTSGEIYEQYF. The CDR3 region has the DNA TGTGCCTCCAGGACTAGCGGGGAAATTTACGAGCAGTACTTC.

The rearrangement joins TRBV19 to TRBJ2-7, with D unresolved. With 4 bases removed from V and 2 bases from J, the gap between germline ends came to 21 bases. Germline V lookup: CDR1 LNHDA, CDR2 SQIVND (reference sequence). The CDR3 extends over 17 amino acids. For the CDR3, the DNA is TGTGCCAGTAGTACCCCCAGCAGCCAGCCATGGACCTACGAGCAGTACTTC. Its translation is CASSTPSSQPWTYEQYF.

The V call is TRBV6-1, the J call TRBJ1-4; the D gene is possibly TRBD1 (5 bases). Germline assignment: CDR1 MNHNS and CDR2 SASEGT. Trimming removed 6 bases at V and 5 bases at J, with 13 bases between. This CDR3 contains 14 residues. The CDR3 nucleotides read TGTGCCAGCAGGGCGACAGTTACCAATGAAAAACTGTTTTTT. It encodes CASRATVTNEKLFF.

The chain has TRBV5-4 and TRBJ2-3; D is uncertain. The germline V gene has CDR1 SGHNT and CDR2 YYREEE (reference sequence). This CDR3 is built from 12 residues. Trimming removed 5 bases from V and 2 bases from J, with 6 bases in between. The CDR3 sequence is CASRPDTDTQYF. CDR3 DNA sequence: TGTGCCAGCAGACCGGACACAGATACGCAGTATTTT.

V and J are TRBV5-4 and TRBJ2-5; tentative D call: TRBD1 (9 bases). Trimming stripped 5 bases from V and 9 bases from J, with 35 bases between. Germline V gene lookup returns CDR1 SGHNT and CDR2 YYREEE (reference sequence). This CDR3 spans 19 amino acids. This CDR3 is CASSPRGQGPARAGGAQYF. The DNA for the CDR3 is TGTGCCAGCAGTCCAAGGGGACAGGGTCCTGCCCGGGCCGGGGGGGCCCAGTACTTC.

V usage is TRBV19 and J usage is TRBJ2-3; D is unclear. Germline CDR1 LNHDA, CDR2 SQIVND (reference sequence). V lost 5 bases and J lost 2, with 14 bases in between. This CDR3 contains 15 residues. The CDR3 protein is CASSPLSPFTDTQYF. For the CDR3, the DNA is TGTGCCAGTAGTCCCCTCAGCCCCTTCACAGATACGCAGTATTTT. The whole variable domain, remainder taken from reference TRBV19 and TRBJ2-3, is DGGITQSPKYLFRKEGQNVTLSCEQNLNHDAMYWYRQDPGQGLRLIYYSQIVNDFQKGDIAEGYSVSREKKESFPLTVTSAQKNPTAFYLCASSPLSPFTDTQYFGPGTRLTVL.